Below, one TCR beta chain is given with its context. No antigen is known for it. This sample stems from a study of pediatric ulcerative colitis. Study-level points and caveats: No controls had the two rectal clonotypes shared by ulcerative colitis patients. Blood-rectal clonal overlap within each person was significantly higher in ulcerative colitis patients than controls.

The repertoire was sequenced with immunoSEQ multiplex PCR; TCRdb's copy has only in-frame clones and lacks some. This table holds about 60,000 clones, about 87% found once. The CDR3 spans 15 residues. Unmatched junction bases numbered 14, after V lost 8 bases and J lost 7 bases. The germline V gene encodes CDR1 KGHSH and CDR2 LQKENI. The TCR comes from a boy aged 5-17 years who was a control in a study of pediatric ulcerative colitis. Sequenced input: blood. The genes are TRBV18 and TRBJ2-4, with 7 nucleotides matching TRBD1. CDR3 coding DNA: TGTGCCAGCACAGAGAACCGACAGGGTATGAACATTCAGTACTTC. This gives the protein CASTENRQGMNIQYF.